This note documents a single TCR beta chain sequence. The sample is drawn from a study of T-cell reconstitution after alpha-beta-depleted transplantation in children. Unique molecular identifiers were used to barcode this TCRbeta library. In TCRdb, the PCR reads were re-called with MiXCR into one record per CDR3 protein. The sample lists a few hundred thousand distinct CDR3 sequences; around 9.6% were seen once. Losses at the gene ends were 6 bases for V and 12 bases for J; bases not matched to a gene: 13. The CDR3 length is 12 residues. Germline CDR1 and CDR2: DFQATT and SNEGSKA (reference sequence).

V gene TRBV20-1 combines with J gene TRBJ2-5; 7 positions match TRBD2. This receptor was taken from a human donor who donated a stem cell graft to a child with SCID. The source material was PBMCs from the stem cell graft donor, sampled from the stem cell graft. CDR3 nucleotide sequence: TGCAGTGCGGGAACTAGCGCGGAGGCCAAGTACTTC. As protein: CSAGTSAEAKYF.